These T cell receptor beta chains were read from a single sample in a study of cytomegalovirus exposure and HLA in healthy donors. Profiling relied on immunoSEQ multiplex PCR, and the TCRdb table lists in-frame clones only, not all of them. The profile shows around 140,000 clones, 60% to 80% of them singletons. Source material: PBMCs. The receptors derive from a woman aged 55-69 years in good health and CMV-seronegative. CDR3s include the opening cysteine and the closing phenylalanine or tryptophan. D genes are given only for firm matches. The size field is filled for only some rows; it gives once, few, many or a size class.

D gene,V gene,clone size,J gene,CDR3 DNA,CDR3 protein
TRBD1,TRBV9,.,TRBJ2-5,TGTGCCAGCAGCGTAGGGCCAAGTGGACAGGGGGAGACCCAGTACTTC,CASSVGPSGQGETQYF
TRBD1,TRBV7-9,.,TRBJ2-7,TGTTCCAGCAGCCCCCGCAAGGACAGGGACTCCTACGAGCAGTACTTC,CSSSPRKDRDSYEQYF
.,TRBV4-2,.,TRBJ2-6,TGTGCCAGCAGCCAAGCCCCCACCAGGCCTGCAGGGGCCAACGTCCTGACTTTC,CASSQAPTRPAGANVLTF
.,TRBV7-9,once,TRBJ2-3,TGTGCCAGCAGCCCCCGGGCAGATACGCAGTATTTT,CASSPRADTQYF
TRBD1,TRBV6-5,.,TRBJ1-2,TGTGCCAGCAGTTACTCCAAAGACAGGGTCAATGGCTACACCTTC,CASSYSKDRVNGYTF
.,TRBV29-1,.,TRBJ1-1,TGCAGCGTTGAACGCCCAGGTATGAACACTGAAGCTTTCTTT,CSVERPGMNTEAFF
TRBD1,TRBV28,.,TRBJ2-7,TGTGCCAGCAGTTTTCCGGGACAGAGCTACGAGCAGTACTTC,CASSFPGQSYEQYF
.,TRBV25-1,.,TRBJ1-2,TGTGCCAGCAGTGAATTCGGCGGAGACTATGGCTACACCTTC,CASSEFGGDYGYTF
TRBD1,TRBV6-6,.,TRBJ1-1,TGTGCCAGCACCTGGACAGGGGAAAGTTCCGAAGCTTTCTTT,CASTWTGESSEAFF
.,TRBV5-4,.,TRBJ2-1,TGTGCCAGCACCATTGGGGGGAGAATGGCTGAGCAGTTCTTC,CASTIGGRMAEQFF
.,TRBV19,.,TRBJ2-1,TGTGCCAGTAGTCGTGGAGGGTACCCCTACAATGAGCAGTTCTTC,CASSRGGYPYNEQFF
TRBD1,TRBV7-9,few,TRBJ1-4,TGTGCCAGCAGCCCCGGGACAGGGTTTGAAAAACTGTTTTTT,CASSPGTGFEKLFF
.,TRBV10-3,.,TRBJ2-5,TGTGCCATCAGTCACCCCCAGGGGGAGACCCAGTACTTC,CAISHPQGETQYF
TRBD1,TRBV2,.,TRBJ1-2,TGTGCCAGCAGCCCAGGGGGCGGTGGCTATGGCTACACCTTC,CASSPGGGGYGYTF
.,TRBV21-1,.,TRBJ2-7,TGTGCCAGCACCCCGGGACAGGGGGCGTCTTGGGTTGTATACGAGCAGTACTTC,CASTPGQGASWVVYEQYF
.,TRBV19,.,TRBJ1-4,TGTGCCAGTAGTTCCCGACTTCGACTGTTTTTT,CASSSRLRLFF
.,TRBV30,.,TRBJ1-5,TGTGCCTGGAGACAGGGTCATCAGCCCCAGCATTTT,CAWRQGHQPQHF
.,TRBV2,few,TRBJ1-5,TGTGCCGGGCGGACAGAAAACAATCAGCCCCAGCATTTT,CAGRTENNQPQHF
TRBD1,TRBV6-4,.,TRBJ2-1,TGTGCCAGCAGCAGGGACAGAAACAATGAGCAGTTCTTC,CASSRDRNNEQFF
.,TRBV19,.,TRBJ1-1,TGTGCCAGCACTAGAGGCGGGGGCTGGAACACTGAAGCTTTCTTT,CASTRGGGWNTEAFF
.,TRBV6-5,.,TRBJ2-7,TGTGCCAGCAGTCACCGGGGGAGCTACGAGCAGTACTTC,CASSHRGSYEQYF
TRBD2,TRBV11-2,.,TRBJ2-6,TGTGCCAGCAGCTTAGATGTGGCGGGGGCTGGGGCCAACGTCCTGACTTTC,CASSLDVAGAGANVLTF
.,TRBV25-1,.,TRBJ1-1,TGTGCCAGCAGTGGCCCTCTGGGGGCCCCAAACACTGAAGCTTTCTTT,CASSGPLGAPNTEAFF
.,TRBV25-1,.,TRBJ1-3,TGTGCCAGCAGTGGAGTCGGAGACTCTGGAAACACCATATATTTT,CASSGVGDSGNTIYF
TRBD1,TRBV5-1,.,TRBJ2-7,TGCGCCAGCAGGGGGACCACAGGGGACGAGCAGTACTTC,CASRGTTGDEQYF
TRBD1,TRBV6-4,.,TRBJ2-1,TGTGCCAGCAGTGCCCTGGACAGGGGGTATGAGCAGTTCTTC,CASSALDRGYEQFF
.,TRBV9,.,TRBJ1-3,TGTGCCAGCAGACCAGAAAGCTCTGGAAACACCATATATTTT,CASRPESSGNTIYF
TRBD1,TRBV5-1,.,TRBJ1-2,TGCGCCAGCAGCCCGCCAGGGACAGGCAACTACTATGGCTACACCTTC,CASSPPGTGNYYGYTF
.,TRBV30,.,TRBJ2-4,TGTGCCTGGAGTCTCGTGGTAGCCAAAACCATTCAGTACTTC,CAWSLVVAKTIQYF